These 21 T cell receptor beta chains were all obtained from the same sample, sequenced in a study of CD8 T cell repertoires and HIV-1 epitope variants (TCRdb year 2020). Library construction relied on the immunoSEQ multiplex PCR assay. TCRdb holds this immuneACCESS table with in-frame rearrangements only. Some clones are missing; in checked studies, unresolved V genes explain under half, and the rest has no known cause. In all, the sample holds several thousand clones, and about 70% of those were seen once. The ten largest clones represent 45% of the sample. The antigens of these receptors remain unknown. The sample consisted of cultured CD8+ T cells derived from PBMCs. Receptors originate from a male donor with HIV.

The rearrangement links TRBV7-6 to TRBJ2-7; 8 bases align to TRBD1. Per germline, CDR1 SGHVS and CDR2 FNYEAQ. CDR3 length: 13 amino acids. The junction had 6 bases not matched to a gene; V was cut back by 5 bases and J by 6 bases. Here the CDR3 reads CASSGQGASEQYF. Written as DNA, the CDR3 is TGTGCCAGCAGCGGACAGGGTGCCTCCGAGCAGTACTTC. Looking up the rest from reference TRBV7-6 and TRBJ2-7 gives the full variable domain: GAGVSQSPRYKVTKRGQDVALRCDPISGHVSLYWYRQALGQGPEFLTYFNYEAQQDKSGLPNDRFSAERPEGSISTLTIQRTEQRDSAMYRCASSGQGASEQYFGPGTRLTVT.

The table lists this clone with a few counts. This chain joins TRBV19 and TRBJ1-5; 10 bases are a match to TRBD1. Germline V gene data show CDR1 as LNHDA and CDR2 as SQIVND (reference sequence). Losses at the gene ends were 3 bases for V and 6 bases for J; bases not matched to a gene: 5. This CDR3 contains 15 residues. The CDR3 coding sequence is TGTGCCAGTAGTATTGGGACAGGGGTACGTCAGCCCCAGCATTTT. Its protein is CASSIGTGVRQPQHF.

The gene calls are TRBV5-1 and TRBJ2-5; no definite D call. Trimming stripped 4 bases from V and 0 bases from J, with 10 bases between. Germline loops: CDR1 SGHRS, CDR2 YFSETQ. CDR3 size: 14 residues. CDR3 in DNA: TGCGCCAGCAGCCCGGACCTGTACCAAGAGACCCAGTACTTC. It encodes CASSPDLYQETQYF.

The rearrangement joins TRBV28 to TRBJ2-7; 8 bases match TRBD1. Germline V gene lookup returns CDR1 MDHEN and CDR2 SYDVKM. V shed 6 bases and J 3 bases; nucleotides not matched to a gene: 4. The CDR3 is 13 residues long. The CDR3 sequence: CASRPTGGYEQYF. CDR3 nucleotides: TGTGCCAGCAGGCCTACAGGGGGCTACGAGCAGTACTTC. Using reference TRBV28 and TRBJ2-7 for the parts outside the CDR3, the full variable domain is DVKVTQSSRYLVKRTGEKVFLECVQDMDHENMFWYRQDPGLGLRLIYFSYDVKMKEKGDIPEGYSVSREKKERFSLILESASTNQTSMYLCASRPTGGYEQYFGPGTRLTVT.

This clone came up once. The gene calls are TRBV5-5 and TRBJ1-5, with 9 bases fitting TRBD1. V gave up 0 bases and J gave up 7 bases; unmatched junction bases: 5. The CDR3 has 15 amino acids. Germline values: CDR1 SGHKS, CDR2 YYEKEE (reference sequence). The CDR3, as DNA: TGTGCCAGCAGCTTGGATACAGGGGGCGGCCAGCCCCAGCATTTT. Encoded protein: CASSLDTGGGQPQHF.

This clone was seen a single time. The V and J genes are TRBV27 and TRBJ2-1; either TRBD1 or TRBD2 may supply D (6 bases each). V dropped 6 bases and J dropped 3 bases, with 18 bases sitting between them. Germline assignment: CDR1 MNHEY and CDR2 SMNVEV (reference sequence). The CDR3 sequence is 16 residues long. The chain's CDR3 is CASSPLSGGLYNEQFF. The CDR3 DNA follows: TGTGCCAGCAGCCCCCTCTCTGGGGGGCTCTACAATGAGCAGTTCTTC.

The chain combines TRBV7-9 with TRBJ1-6, with D possibly being TRBD1 (6 bases). The CDR3 runs to 15 residues. Germline loops: CDR1 SEHNR, CDR2 FQNEAQ (reference sequence). Trimming took 8 bases from V and 8 from J, leaving 19 bases between them. The CDR3 protein is CASRQSGQGHSPLHF. The CDR3 DNA reads TGTGCCAGCCGACAATCGGGGCAGGGGCATTCACCCCTCCACTTT. Full variable domain (rest looked up from reference TRBV7-9 and TRBJ1-6): DTGVSQNPRHKITKRGQNVTFRCDPISEHNRLYWYRQTLGQGPEFLTYFQNEAQLEKSRLLSDRFSAERPKGSFSTLEIQRTEQGDSAMYLCASRQSGQGHSPLHFGNGTRLTVT.

The chain recombines TRBV6-5 with TRBJ2-7; possibly TRBD1 for D (5 bases). V gave up 5 bases and J gave up 0 bases, with 11 bases separating them. CDR1 is MNHEY and CDR2 is SVGAGI in the germline V gene. This CDR3 spans 14 amino acids. CDR3 nucleotides: TGTGCCAGCAGTGTATCGACAGACTCCTACGAGCAGTACTTC. As protein: CASSVSTDSYEQYF.

This clone was picked up a small number of times. The rearrangement joins TRBV30 to TRBJ2-5; D is unclear. The CDR3 is made up of 12 amino acids. V lost 1 base and J lost 5, with 8 bases in between. Per the germline V gene, CDR1 is GTSNPN and CDR2 is SVGIG (reference sequence). The CDR3 DNA reads TGTGCCTGGAGTGCGGTCCGGGAGACCCAGTACTTC. It codes for CAWSAVRETQYF.

This chain joins TRBV4-3 and TRBJ2-1, with D possibly matching TRBD2 (5 bases). The CDR3 runs to 17 residues. Germline assignment: CDR1 LGHNA and CDR2 YSLEER. Trimming took 1 base from V and 8 from J, leaving 21 bases between them. The DNA for the CDR3 is TGCGCCAGCAGCCAAGCCCCCCTACCACTAGATCTAGATGAGCAGTTCTTC. Translation: CASSQAPLPLDLDEQFF.

The V call is TRBV25-1, the J call TRBJ1-2; 8 bases match TRBD1. The CDR3 length is 18 residues. CDR1 MGHDK and CDR2 SYGVNS come from the germline V gene. J was trimmed by 2 bases and V by 6 bases; bases with no gene match: 17. CDR3 in amino acids: CASRGSPGQVNPNYGYTF. As DNA, the CDR3 is TGTGCCAGCAGGGGATCTCCGGGACAGGTCAATCCCAACTATGGCTACACCTTC.

The V and J genes are TRBV10-3 and TRBJ2-5; D remains ambiguous. Germline values: CDR1 ENHRY, CDR2 SYGVKD. The CDR3 covers 12 residues. V gave up 4 bases and J gave up 1 base, with 4 bases separating them. CDR3 bases: TGTGCCATCAGTGTAGGCCAAGAGACCCAGTACTTC. As protein: CAISVGQETQYF.

The chain carries TRBV5-4 and TRBJ2-5, with TRBD2 matching 10 bases. Trimming removed 5 bases from V and 4 bases from J; junction bases left unmatched: 11. The CDR3 is made up of 16 amino acids. Germline CDR1 is SGHNT and CDR2 is YYREEE (reference sequence). CDR3 amino acids: CASRPDFSGGAETQYF. As DNA, the CDR3 is TGTGCCAGCAGACCGGATTTCAGCGGGGGGGCAGAGACCCAGTACTTC.

This clone was recorded a few times. The gene calls are TRBV7-8 and TRBJ2-1, with D perhaps matching TRBD2 (5 bases). Per germline, CDR1 SGHVS and CDR2 FQNEAQ. V was pared by 1 base and J by 4 bases, with 11 bases between. The CDR3 loop spans 15 amino acids. The CDR3 is CASSLESGTYNEQFF. The DNA for the CDR3 is TGTGCCAGCAGCTTAGAGAGCGGTACTTACAATGAGCAGTTCTTC.

This clone appeared a few times. The chain recombines TRBV2 with TRBJ2-2; D is undetermined. V dropped 3 bases and J dropped 0 bases, with 8 bases sitting between them. Germline assignment: CDR1 SNHLY and CDR2 FYNNEI. The CDR3 is 15 residues long. The CDR3 loop is CASSDTRTNTGELFF. The DNA for the CDR3 is TGTGCCAGCAGTGACACACGCACGAACACCGGGGAGCTGTTTTTT.

The chain has TRBV2 and TRBJ2-7; TRBD2 aligns across 15 bases. V was pared by 5 bases and J by 6 bases, with 2 bases of the junction left unmatched. Germline V gene sequence: CDR1 SNHLY, CDR2 FYNNEI. The CDR3 consists of 14 residues. CDR3 sequence reads: CASSPGLAGGEQYF. DNA of the CDR3: TGTGCCAGCAGTCCGGGACTAGCGGGAGGCGAGCAGTACTTC.

The chain combines TRBV27 with TRBJ2-2; 9 bases line up with TRBD2. V was clipped by 5 bases and J by 0 bases; unmatched bases: 4. Germline lookup yields CDR1 MNHEY and CDR2 SMNVEV (reference sequence). This CDR3 is built from 16 residues. CDR3 region: CASSLAGGPNTGELFF. As DNA, the CDR3 is TGTGCCAGCAGTCTCGCGGGAGGGCCGAACACCGGGGAGCTGTTTTTT.

Only a few counts were recorded for this clone. The chain uses TRBV28 and TRBJ1-2, with 7 bases matching TRBD1. V shed 5 bases, J shed 4 bases, and the junction held 16 bases outside the gene matches. Germline V gene data show CDR1 as MDHEN and CDR2 as SYDVKM. There are 17 residues in the CDR3. This CDR3 is CASSNAPQGRVIYGYTF. The CDR3 DNA is TGTGCCAGCAGTAACGCCCCACAGGGGAGGGTTATCTATGGCTACACCTTC.

The J gene is TRBJ1-3, the V gene TRBV7-9, with a tentative D call TRBD1 (5 bases). The length of the CDR3 is 19 residues. Germline loops: CDR1 SEHNR, CDR2 FQNEAQ (reference sequence). V lost 6 bases and J lost 0, with 24 bases in between. CDR3 DNA sequence: TGTGCCAGCAGTTCAACGCGGGGGGGAAGCGAGTACTCTGGAAACACCATATATTTT. Its protein product is CASSSTRGGSEYSGNTIYF. The full variable domain, rest sourced from reference TRBV7-9 and TRBJ1-3, is DTGVSQNPRHKITKRGQNVTFRCDPISEHNRLYWYRQTLGQGPEFLTYFQNEAQLEKSRLLSDRFSAERPKGSFSTLEIQRTEQGDSAMYLCASSSTRGGSEYSGNTIYFGEGSWLTVV.

In its sample, this clone was seen a few times. The chain employs TRBV7-9 and TRBJ1-4; 9 bases map to TRBD1. With V trimmed by 3 bases and J by 7 bases, 3 bases remained unmatched. In germline, CDR1 is SEHNR, CDR2 FQNEAQ (reference sequence). The CDR3 has 14 amino acids. CDR3 sequence reads: CASSLTGGSEKLFF. In nucleotides, the CDR3 is TGTGCCAGCAGCTTGACAGGGGGTAGTGAAAAACTGTTTTTT.

The chain uses TRBV28 and TRBJ1-1; D gene unclear. The CDR3 is made up of 15 amino acids. The ends were cut back, 3 bases at V and 2 bases at J, with 13 bases in the middle. From germline, CDR1 is MDHEN and CDR2 SYDVKM. CDR3 coding DNA: TGTGCCAGCAGTTTGCGGCTGGTAGCTAACACTGAAGCTTTCTTT. Residues: CASSLRLVANTEAFF. The complete variable domain, with remaining parts taken from reference TRBV28 and TRBJ1-1, reads DVKVTQSSRYLVKRTGEKVFLECVQDMDHENMFWYRQDPGLGLRLIYFSYDVKMKEKGDIPEGYSVSREKKERFSLILESASTNQTSMYLCASSLRLVANTEAFFGQGTRLTVV.